What follows describes a single TCR beta chain. No antigen is known for it. One end of the junction is discordant with germline, which a read error may explain. TCRdb ran MiXCR on the 5' RACE reads and lists one entry per CDR3 protein. Of 350,000 to 400,000 distinct CDR3 sequences listed, approximately 21% are singletons. Looked up from germline, CDR1 is MNHNY and CDR2 is SVGAGI (reference sequence). The CDR3 is 12 amino acids. These data belong to a study of T-cell memory formation after mild COVID-19. Study-wide results and limits: Some SARS-CoV-2-responding clones were already detected in memory before infection.

The TCR was taken from an adult woman who had mild COVID-19 (a few samples of this study predate the infection). Cell type and time point are not known. The V gene is TRBV6-6, the J gene TRBJ2-5; tentative D call: TRBD1 (5 bases). Sequenced input: PBMCs or a T cell subset sorted from them (not recorded which). In DNA, the CDR3 is TGTGCCAGCAGTTACGCACAGGCCATTCTTTTTTTC. Translation gives CASSYAQAILFF.